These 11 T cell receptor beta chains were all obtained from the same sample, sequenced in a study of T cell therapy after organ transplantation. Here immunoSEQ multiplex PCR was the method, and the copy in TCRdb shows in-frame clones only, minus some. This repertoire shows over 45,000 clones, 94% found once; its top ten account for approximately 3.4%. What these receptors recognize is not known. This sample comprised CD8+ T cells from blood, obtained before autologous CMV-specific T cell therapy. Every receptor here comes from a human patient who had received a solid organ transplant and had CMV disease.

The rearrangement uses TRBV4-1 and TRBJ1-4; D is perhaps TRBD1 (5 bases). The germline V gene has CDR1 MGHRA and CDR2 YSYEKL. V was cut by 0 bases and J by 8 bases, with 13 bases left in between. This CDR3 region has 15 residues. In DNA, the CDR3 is TGCGCCAGCAGCCAAGATGGCAGGGTTTTGGAAAAACTGTTTTTT. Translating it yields CASSQDGRVLEKLFF.

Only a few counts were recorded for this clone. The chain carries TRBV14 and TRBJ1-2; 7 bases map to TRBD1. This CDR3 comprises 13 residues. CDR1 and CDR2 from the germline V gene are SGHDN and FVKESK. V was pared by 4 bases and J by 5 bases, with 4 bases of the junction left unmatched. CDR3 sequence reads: CASSPAGGYGYTF. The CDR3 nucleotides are TGTGCCAGCAGCCCCGCAGGGGGATATGGCTACACCTTC. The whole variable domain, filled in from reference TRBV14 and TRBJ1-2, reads EAGVTQFPSHSVIEKGQTVTLRCDPISGHDNLYWYRRVMGKEIKFLLHFVKESKQDESGMPNNRFLAERTGGTYSTLKVQPAELEDSGVYFCASSPAGGYGYTFGSGTRLTVV.

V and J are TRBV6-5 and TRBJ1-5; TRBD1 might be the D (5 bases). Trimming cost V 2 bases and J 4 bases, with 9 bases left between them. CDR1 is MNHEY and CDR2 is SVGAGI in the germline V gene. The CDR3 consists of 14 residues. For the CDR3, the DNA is TGTGCCAGCAGTTACGGGCAGGGTAATCAGCCCCAGCATTTT. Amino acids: CASSYGQGNQPQHF.

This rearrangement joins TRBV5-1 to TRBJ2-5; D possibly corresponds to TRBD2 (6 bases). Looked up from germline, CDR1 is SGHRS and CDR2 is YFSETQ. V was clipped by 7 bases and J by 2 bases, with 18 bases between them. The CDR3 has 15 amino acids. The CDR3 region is CASRPMGGSQETQYF. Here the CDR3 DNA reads TGCGCCAGCCGACCTATGGGGGGATCTCAAGAGACCCAGTACTTC.

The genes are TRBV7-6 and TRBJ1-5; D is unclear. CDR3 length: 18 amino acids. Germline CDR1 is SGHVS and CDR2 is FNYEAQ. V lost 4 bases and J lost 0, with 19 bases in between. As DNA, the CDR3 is TGTGCCAGCAGCTCCTGGCCGGCGGAAGAAAATAGCAATCAGCCCCAGCATTTT. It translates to CASSSWPAEENSNQPQHF.

The chain's CDR3 is CASSLAPGQGEGEQFF. The CDR3 coding sequence is TGTGCCAGCAGTTTAGCTCCGGGACAGGGAGAAGGTGAGCAGTTCTTC. The V and J genes are TRBV27 and TRBJ2-1, with 9 bases aligning to TRBD1. This CDR3 has 16 residues. J gave up 9 bases and V 2 bases, and 11 bases lay outside the gene matches. In germline, CDR1 is MNHEY, CDR2 SMNVEV (reference sequence).

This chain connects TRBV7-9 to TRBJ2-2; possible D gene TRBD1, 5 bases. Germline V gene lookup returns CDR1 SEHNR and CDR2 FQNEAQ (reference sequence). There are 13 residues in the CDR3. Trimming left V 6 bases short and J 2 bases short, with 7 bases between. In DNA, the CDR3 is TGTGCCAGCAGTGACAGTAACACCGGGGAGCTGTTTTTT. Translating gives CASSDSNTGELFF.

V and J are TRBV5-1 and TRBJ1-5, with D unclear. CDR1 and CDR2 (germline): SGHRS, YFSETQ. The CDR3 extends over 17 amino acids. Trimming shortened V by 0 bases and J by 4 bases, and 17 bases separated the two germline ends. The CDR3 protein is CASSLEGSGFGNQPQHF. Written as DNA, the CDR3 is TGCGCCAGCAGCTTGGAAGGGTCGGGCTTCGGAAATCAGCCCCAGCATTTT.

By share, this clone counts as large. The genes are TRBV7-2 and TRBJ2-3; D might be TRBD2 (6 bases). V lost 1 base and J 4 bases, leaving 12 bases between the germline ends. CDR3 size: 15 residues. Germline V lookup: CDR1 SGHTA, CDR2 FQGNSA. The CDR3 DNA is TGTGCCAGCAGCTTAGAACGGCTAGCGCCAGATACGCAGTATTTT. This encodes CASSLERLAPDTQYF.

CDR3 sequence reads: CASRGTPNGYTF. DNA of the CDR3: TGTGCCAGCAGAGGGACGCCGAATGGCTACACCTTC. This chain connects TRBV6-6 to TRBJ1-2; tentatively, D is TRBD1 (5 bases). Trimming shortened V by 6 bases and J by 6 bases, and 11 bases separated the two germline ends. Germline CDR1 and CDR2: MNHNY and SVGAGI (reference sequence). The CDR3 contains 12 residues.

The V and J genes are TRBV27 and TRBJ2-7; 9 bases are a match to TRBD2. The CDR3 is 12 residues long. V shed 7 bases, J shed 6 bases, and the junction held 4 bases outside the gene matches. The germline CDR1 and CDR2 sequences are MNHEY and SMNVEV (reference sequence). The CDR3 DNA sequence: TGTGCCAGCACCGCTAGCGGGACCGAGCAGTACTTC. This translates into CASTASGTEQYF.